One sample yielded the 8 T cell receptor beta chains listed below, sequenced in a study of blood T cell repertoires in COVID-19. The data were produced by immunoSEQ multiplex PCR, yet TCRdb's version contains in-frame clones alone and is incomplete. Found here are about 170,000 clones, around nine tenths of them singletons; the top ten hold roughly 3.5%. Sequenced material: peripheral blood. Receptors originate from a man between 65 and 85 years old with acute or convalescent COVID-19.

The chain combines TRBV7-2 with TRBJ2-3, with a weak D call TRBD2 (6 bases). Looked up from germline, CDR1 is SGHTA and CDR2 is FQGNSA. The CDR3 has 12 amino acids. The V gene lost 6 bases and the J gene lost 10 bases, with 14 bases spanning the gap. Written as DNA, the CDR3 is TGTGCCAGCAGATCGGACTGGGGGGCGCAGTATTTT. It codes for CASRSDWGAQYF.

The rearrangement links TRBV28 to TRBJ2-2; tentative D call: TRBD1 (6 bases). CDR1 is MDHEN, CDR2 SYDVKM, per germline. This CDR3 is built from 17 residues. Trimming removed 6 bases from V and 4 bases from J, with 21 bases in between. For the CDR3, the DNA is TGTGCCAGCAGGACTTTCTCAGGGGCCCCTAGCACCGGGGAGCTGTTTTTT. Protein product: CASRTFSGAPSTGELFF.

This sequence joins TRBV19 and TRBJ1-2; the D gene is possibly TRBD1 (5 bases). The CDR3 is 13 amino acids. V was pared by 2 bases and J by 5 bases, with 9 bases between. From germline, CDR1 is LNHDA and CDR2 SQIVND (reference sequence). The CDR3 nucleotides read TGTGCCAGTAGTATAACAGGATGGTATGGCTACACCTTC. Translated: CASSITGWYGYTF. Full variable domain (rest looked up from reference TRBV19 and TRBJ1-2): DGGITQSPKYLFRKEGQNVTLSCEQNLNHDAMYWYRQDPGQGLRLIYYSQIVNDFQKGDIAEGYSVSREKKESFPLTVTSAQKNPTAFYLCASSITGWYGYTFGSGTRLTVV.

The chain employs TRBV20-1 and TRBJ1-2, with D unresolved. The germline V gene has CDR1 DFQATT and CDR2 SNEGSKA (reference sequence). The ends were cut back, 3 bases at V and 4 bases at J, with 9 bases in the middle. The CDR3 length is 12 residues. The CDR3 spells CSASRSAYGYTF. The CDR3 DNA follows: TGCAGTGCTAGTCGGTCCGCCTATGGCTACACCTTC.

V usage is TRBV2 and J usage is TRBJ2-7, with 10 bases fitting TRBD1. The CDR3 has 18 amino acids. Germline CDR1 is SNHLY and CDR2 is FYNNEI. V shed 6 bases and J 5 bases; nucleotides not matched to a gene: 19. The CDR3 loop is CASSRQGAGRGVSNEQYF. The CDR3 bases are TGTGCCAGCAGCCGACAGGGGGCCGGGCGGGGGGTTTCCAACGAGCAGTACTTC.

The chain couples TRBV9 to TRBJ2-1; 9 positions match TRBD2. Germline V gene sequence: CDR1 SGDLS, CDR2 YYNGEE. With V trimmed by 2 bases and J by 2 bases, 5 bases remained unmatched. This CDR3 region has 16 residues. CDR3 DNA: TGTGCCAGCAGCGTGATGGGCGGGGGGGCCTACAATGAGCAGTTCTTC. Translation: CASSVMGGGAYNEQFF.

The gene calls are TRBV19 and TRBJ1-5; D is possibly TRBD1 (5 bases). The CDR3 totals 15 residues. With 6 bases removed from V and 4 bases from J, the gap between germline ends came to 16 bases. Germline CDR1 is LNHDA and CDR2 is SQIVND (reference sequence). CDR3 in DNA: TGTGCCAGTAGCAACGGGGGGGTTGGGAATCAGCCCCAGCATTTT. Residues: CASSNGGVGNQPQHF. The full variable domain, in which reference TRBV19 and TRBJ1-5 provide the parts outside the CDR3, is DGGITQSPKYLFRKEGQNVTLSCEQNLNHDAMYWYRQDPGQGLRLIYYSQIVNDFQKGDIAEGYSVSREKKESFPLTVTSAQKNPTAFYLCASSNGGVGNQPQHFGDGTRLSIL.

The chain recombines TRBV19 with TRBJ1-3, with D perhaps matching TRBD1 (5 bases). The CDR3 runs to 15 residues. V was trimmed by 7 bases and J by 8 bases, leaving 21 bases between them. The germline gives CDR1 LNHDA, CDR2 SQIVND (reference sequence). In DNA, the CDR3 is TGTGCCAGTACCCCCTGGGGGACTAAAGGGGACACCATATATTTT. Its protein is CASTPWGTKGDTIYF.